A single sample gave rise to the 3 T cell receptor beta chains below, sequenced in a study of shared clonotypes between healthy human individuals. Profiled with immunoSEQ multiplex PCR; TCRdb holds only in-frame clones, not every one. Among about 680,000 clones listed, 74% were seen once. Sequenced sample: memory CD4+ T cells sorted from blood. Subset meaning: CD45RA-negative fraction. The receptors derive from a woman in her twenties or thirties in good health.

The rearrangement joins TRBV27 to TRBJ1-1; no clear D gene. This CDR3 spans 15 amino acids. Germline V gene lookup returns CDR1 MNHEY and CDR2 SMNVEV (reference sequence). Trimming removed 6 bases from V and 2 bases from J, with 16 bases in between. The CDR3 nucleotides read TGTGCCAGCAGGACCTCAGGTCTAGGAAACACTGAAGCTTTCTTT. Translation: CASRTSGLGNTEAFF.

The V and J genes are TRBV7-2 and TRBJ2-1; 14 bases line up with TRBD2. The CDR3 covers 19 residues. The ends lost 2 bases at V and 0 bases at J; junction bases unmatched: 6. CDR1 is SGHTA and CDR2 is FQGNSA in the germline V gene. CDR3 sequence (DNA): TGTGCCAGCAGCTTAACCGGGACTAGCGGGAGCAGCTCCTACAATGAGCAGTTCTTC. Residues: CASSLTGTSGSSSYNEQFF. The full variable domain, with the rest looked up from reference TRBV7-2 and TRBJ2-1, is GAGVSQSPSNKVTEKGKDVELRCDPISGHTALYWYRQSLGQGLEFLIYFQGNSAPDKSGLPSDRFSAERTGGSVSTLTIQRTQQEDSAVYLCASSLTGTSGSSSYNEQFFGPGTRLTVL.

This sequence joins TRBV5-1 and TRBJ2-1; D tentatively fits TRBD1 or TRBD2 (5 bases each). The CDR3 covers 15 residues. The germline gives CDR1 SGHRS, CDR2 YFSETQ. V was pared by 0 bases and J by 8 bases, with 15 bases between. This CDR3 reads CASSLARDPAYEQFF. CDR3 DNA: TGCGCCAGCAGCTTGGCCCGGGACCCTGCATATGAGCAGTTCTTC.